What follows is one T cell receptor (beta chain) and its context. The sample originates from a study of early T cells in non-severe SARS-CoV-2 infection. This CDR3 is built from 19 residues. Germline CDR1 reads LGHDT; CDR2 reads YNNKEL (reference sequence). The J segment lost 2 bases and the V segment lost 3 bases, leaving 9 bases of the junction unmatched. Individual cDNA molecules were tagged with unique molecular identifiers. Each CDR3 protein is one row after TCRdb ran MiXCR on the 5' RACE reads. The sample shows more than 65,000 distinct CDR3 sequences, less than 15% of them seen only once. Specimen: whole blood. The rearrangement joins TRBV3-1 to TRBJ2-6; 11 positions match TRBD1. This clonotype was obtained from an adult who was a healthcare worker with PCR-confirmed SARS-CoV-2 infection or an uninfected control (not recorded which). CDR3 region: CASSHPAGQGAAGANVLTF. The CDR3 nucleotides read TGTGCCAGCAGCCACCCAGCCGGACAGGGGGCGGCTGGGGCCAACGTCCTGACTTTC.